The 18 T cell receptor beta chains below come from one sample, sequenced in a study of T cells after yellow fever vaccination. TCRdb reanalysed the 5' RACE reads using MiXCR and keeps one entry per CDR3 protein. This table has some 260,000 distinct CDR3 sequences, about 5.2% appearing once. Sequencing was performed on CD4+ T cells sorted from PBMCs, taken on the day of the yellow fever booster vaccination. The source of these receptors is a man between 18 and 29 years old who received the YFV17D yellow fever vaccine.

In DNA, the CDR3 is TGTGCCAGCAGCTTGGGGACAGGACTCTACGAGCAGTACGTC. It is translated as CASSLGTGLYEQYV. V is TRBV28 and J is TRBJ2-7; 8 bases are shared with TRBD1. The CDR3 spans 14 residues. J gave up 3 bases and V 6 bases, and 7 bases lay outside the gene matches. The V gene's germline CDR1 is MDHEN and CDR2 SYDVKM.

This clonotype has just a few counts. This rearrangement joins TRBV18 to TRBJ1-1, with D unclear. Germline CDR1 is KGHSH and CDR2 is LQKENI. Trimming removed 0 bases from V and 1 base from J, with 6 bases in between. This CDR3 comprises 14 residues. The CDR3 nucleotides are TGTGCCAGCTCACCACCGAAGGGGAACACTGAAGCTTTCTTT. This codes for CASSPPKGNTEAFF.

This clonotype was picked up a small number of times. The chain recombines TRBV4-3 with TRBJ2-7; either TRBD1 or TRBD2 may fit D (6 bases each). V lost 0 bases to trimming and J lost 7 bases, with 13 bases between them. CDR1 is LGHNA and CDR2 is YSLEER in the germline V gene. The CDR3 is 14 amino acids. Here the CDR3 reads CASSQEGGRWEQYV. In DNA, the CDR3 is TGCGCCAGCAGCCAAGAAGGGGGGCGGTGGGAGCAGTACGTC.

This clonotype was observed many times. V and J are TRBV12-3 or TRBV12-4 and TRBJ1-5; D is unclear. The CDR3 is 16 amino acids. V shed 0 bases and J shed 2 bases, with 11 bases lying between them. As DNA, the CDR3 is TGTGCCAGCAGTTTAGCAGGCACGGCTCGCAATCAGCCCCAGCATTTT. It translates to CASSLAGTARNQPQHF.

This chain uses TRBV6-6 with TRBJ2-2; unclear D gene. Germline lookup yields CDR1 MNHNY and CDR2 SVGAGI (reference sequence). The germline V and J ends were trimmed by 0 bases and 6 bases, with 14 bases remaining between them. This CDR3 contains 16 residues. CDR3: CASSYSKGSTAGELFF. The CDR3 DNA reads as TGTGCCAGCAGTTACTCGAAAGGGTCCACGGCCGGGGAGCTGTTTTTT.

The chain carries TRBV4-2 and TRBJ2-5; 9 bases are shared with TRBD2. This CDR3 has 19 residues. Germline-derived CDR1 and CDR2 are LGHNA and YNFKEQ. J gave up 5 bases and V 3 bases, and 19 bases lay outside the gene matches. The CDR3 DNA reads as TGTGCCAGCAGCCAGAGCGGGGGAGCGGGGGGTTTTACGTTTGAGACCCAGTACTTC. Translating gives CASSQSGGAGGFTFETQYF.

There are a few counts of this clonotype. The chain combines TRBV6-1 with TRBJ2-7, with 8 bases lining up with TRBD1. Germline trimming cut 4 bases from V and 3 bases from J; bases unmatched to any gene: 8. Germline values: CDR1 MNHNS, CDR2 SASEGT. The CDR3 sequence is 15 residues long. This CDR3 is CASSGNRGTVYEQYF. In nucleotides, the CDR3 is TGTGCCAGCAGTGGTAACAGGGGGACCGTCTACGAGCAGTACTTC.

The chain has TRBV15 and TRBJ2-5; D is perhaps TRBD1 (6 bases). CDR1 is LNHNV, CDR2 YYDKDF, per germline (reference sequence). V was trimmed by 3 bases and J by 3 bases, leaving 8 bases between them. The CDR3 extends over 13 amino acids. The CDR3 nucleotides read TGTGCCACCAGCAGCTCAGGGGAAGAGACCCAGTACTTC. This encodes CATSSSGEETQYF.

This clonotype showed up many times. The chain carries TRBV7-2 and TRBJ1-2; D may be TRBD1 (5 bases). The CDR3 contains 16 residues. V lost 3 bases, J lost 0 bases, and 14 bases lay in between. Germline V gene data show CDR1 as SGHTA and CDR2 as FQGNSA. This CDR3 reads CASSFDSSPPNYGYTF. DNA of the CDR3: TGTGCCAGCAGCTTCGACAGCTCCCCTCCTAACTATGGCTACACCTTC.

The sample holds many counts of this clonotype. The chain couples TRBV7-8 to TRBJ2-7; D call uncertain. The CDR3 covers 14 residues. Germline V gene data show CDR1 as SGHVS and CDR2 as FQNEAQ. Trimming took off 6 bases at V and 4 bases at J, with 16 bases between the two ends. The DNA of the CDR3 is TGTGCCAGCAGTTTGTACGGAGTTACTTACGAGCAGTACTTC. Residues: CASSLYGVTYEQYF.

This clonotype was observed a few times. This rearrangement joins TRBV11-2 to TRBJ1-4; 9 bases are a match to TRBD1. CDR3 size: 17 residues. Trimming removed 2 bases from V and 7 bases from J; junction bases left unmatched: 11. Germline lookup yields CDR1 SGHAT and CDR2 FQNNGV. The CDR3 loop reads CASSLSQGARGREKLFF. The CDR3 coding sequence is TGTGCCAGCAGCTTATCACAGGGGGCACGGGGACGTGAAAAACTGTTTTTT.

This clonotype occurred a few times. This sequence joins TRBV6-5 and TRBJ2-3; D may be TRBD2 (6 bases). CDR1 is MNHEY, CDR2 SVGAGI, per germline. Trimming removed 2 bases at V and 3 bases at J, with 15 bases between. There are 16 residues in the CDR3. The CDR3 DNA sequence: TGTGCCAGCAGTTACAGTTCAGGGAGGCGGACAGATACGCAGTATTTT. It is translated as CASSYSSGRRTDTQYF.

This clonotype was counted at least ten times. The V gene is TRBV6-6, the J gene TRBJ2-6, with 8 bases that match TRBD1. With 5 bases clipped from V and 4 bases from J, the junction kept 7 bases outside the gene matches. Germline V lookup: CDR1 MNHNY, CDR2 SVGAGI (reference sequence). This CDR3 has 16 amino acids. DNA for the CDR3: TGTGCCAGCAGTCTGACAGGGGAGGACGGGGCCAACGTCCTGACTTTC. It translates to CASSLTGEDGANVLTF.

This chain links TRBV4-3 with TRBJ1-2, with 9 bases that match TRBD1. Trimming removed 0 bases from V and 6 bases from J; junction bases left unmatched: 8. The CDR3 length is 16 residues. Looked up from germline, CDR1 is LGHNA and CDR2 is YSLEER. CDR3 sequence reads: CASSQETGTGSNGYTF. The CDR3 nucleotides are TGCGCCAGCAGCCAAGAAACCGGGACAGGGTCGAATGGCTACACCTTC.

This clonotype has a handful of counts. This chain's CDR3 is CASRAHAWREQFF. The CDR3 DNA reads TGTGCCAGCAGGGCTCACGCTTGGCGTGAGCAGTTCTTC. The chain has TRBV6-2 or TRBV6-3 and TRBJ2-1; D is unclear. V lost 6 bases, J lost 9 bases, and 15 bases lay in between. Germline lookup yields CDR1 MNHEY and CDR2 SVGEGT. The CDR3 is 13 amino acids.

This clonotype has a count of ten or more. The V and J genes are TRBV25-1 and TRBJ2-7; D might be TRBD1 or TRBD2, each matching 5 bases. The length of the CDR3 is 13 residues. Trimming left V 1 base short and J 9 bases short, with 13 bases between. Germline V gene sequence: CDR1 MGHDK, CDR2 SYGVNS. The CDR3 sequence is CASSEFSGGGQYF. The CDR3 DNA sequence: TGTGCCAGCAGTGAATTTAGTGGGGGTGGGCAGTACTTC.

The chain is built from TRBV5-1 and TRBJ1-6; D remains ambiguous. Looked up from germline, CDR1 is SGHRS and CDR2 is YFSETQ. Trimming took off 1 base at V and 8 bases at J, with 10 bases between the two ends. The CDR3 sequence is 14 residues long. CDR3 bases: TGCGCCAGCAGCTTGTCGGGGTCCGATTCACCCCTCCACTTT. Translating it yields CASSLSGSDSPLHF.

This clonotype was seen only a few times. The V and J genes are TRBV2 and TRBJ2-2, with D uncertain. CDR3 length equals 12 residues. CDR1 SNHLY and CDR2 FYNNEI come from the germline V gene. Trimming stripped 4 bases from V and 3 bases from J, with 3 bases between. For the CDR3, the DNA is TGTGCCAGCAGTGTAGACACCGGGGAGCTGTTTTTT. Translated, it gives CASSVDTGELFF. The full variable domain, its missing parts supplied by reference TRBV2 and TRBJ2-2, is EPEVTQTPSHQVTQMGQEVILRCVPISNHLYFYWYRQILGQKVEFLVSFYNNEISEKSEIFDDQFSVERPDGSNFTLKIRSTKLEDSAMYFCASSVDTGELFFGEGSRLTVL.